Sequencing of this T cell receptor (beta chain) was carried out in a study of control samples from healthy donors and cancer patients. The CDR3 runs to 19 residues. Trimming took 2 bases from V and 1 from J, leaving 23 bases between them. Germline CDR1 MNHNS, CDR2 SASEGT. The repertoire was sequenced with immunoSEQ multiplex PCR; TCRdb's copy has only in-frame clones and lacks some. The profile covers around 94,000 clones, with 90% appearing a single time and 3.5% to 4.5% taken by the ten largest. The source of this sequence is a young woman in good health. The chain joins TRBV6-1 to TRBJ1-1; D call uncertain. Sequencing was carried out using blood. The CDR3 DNA reads as TGTGCCAGCAGTGAAAGGTTAATTAGGTTTGGGGATGAGAACACTGAAGCTTTCTTT. Translating gives CASSERLIRFGDENTEAFF.